A single sample is the source of the 2 T cell receptor beta chains below, sequenced in a study of yellow fever vaccine responses in identical twins. TCRdb reprocessed the RT-PCR reads via MiXCR and lists one record per CDR3 protein. Among about 7,200 distinct CDR3 sequences listed, about 86% were seen once. Material: T cells from blood (PBMCs), unsorted or a sorted subset (not recorded which), obtained before or after yellow fever vaccination (not recorded which). Receptor source: a woman between 18 and 29 years old who received the yellow fever vaccine.

The chain combines TRBV2 with TRBJ2-1; D gene ambiguous. Germline values: CDR1 SNHLY, CDR2 FYNNEI. V lost 6 bases and J lost 1, with 13 bases in between. This CDR3 contains 15 residues. The CDR3 region has the DNA TGTGCCAGCAGCGGAATGGGCCGTTCCTACAATGAGCAGTTCTTC. This gives the protein CASSGMGRSYNEQFF.

The rearrangement joins TRBV11-3 to TRBJ1-6; D possibly corresponds to TRBD1 (6 bases). Germline V gene lookup returns CDR1 SGHNT and CDR2 YENEEA. V was trimmed by 2 bases and J by 5 bases, leaving 10 bases between them. The CDR3 length is 15 residues. This CDR3 is CASSLPYRDNSPLHF. CDR3 coding DNA: TGTGCCAGCAGCTTACCCTACAGGGATAATTCACCCCTCCACTTT. Based on the CDR3 plus reference TRBV11-3 and TRBJ1-6, the full variable domain is EAGVVQSPRYKIIEKKQPVAFWCNPISGHNTLYWYLQNLGQGPELLIRYENEEAVDDSQLPKDRFSAERLKGVDSTLKIQPAELGDSAVYLCASSLPYRDNSPLHFGNGTRLTVT.